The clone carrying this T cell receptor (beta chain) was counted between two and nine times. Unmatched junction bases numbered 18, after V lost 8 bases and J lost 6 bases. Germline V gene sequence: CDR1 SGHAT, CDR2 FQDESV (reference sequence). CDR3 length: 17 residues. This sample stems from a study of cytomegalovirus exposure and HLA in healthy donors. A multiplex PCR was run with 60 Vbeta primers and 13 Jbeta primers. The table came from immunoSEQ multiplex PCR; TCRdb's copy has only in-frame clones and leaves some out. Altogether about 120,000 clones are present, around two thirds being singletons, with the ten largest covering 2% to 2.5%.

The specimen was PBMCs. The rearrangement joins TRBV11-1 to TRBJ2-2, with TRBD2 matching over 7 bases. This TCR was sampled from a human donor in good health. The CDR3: CASRALRRLAGAGELFF. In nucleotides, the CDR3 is TGTGCCAGCCGGGCTCTACGCCGACTAGCAGGAGCCGGGGAGCTGTTTTTT.